A single sample gave rise to the 17 T cell receptor beta chains below, sequenced in a study of beta chain features in type 1 diabetes (dated by TCRdb to the late 2010s). The protocol used for the library was the immunoSEQ multiplex PCR assay. The entire isolated RNA was reverse transcribed using the High Capacity cDNA Reverse Transcription Kit, and thus expressed TCRB transcripts were sequenced. TCRdb limited this immuneACCESS table to in-frame rearrangements with V and J called. A share of clones is missing; checked studies link under half to unresolved V genes, and the rest is unexplained. The sample table contains 970,000 or so clones; only one count was recorded for 15% to 20% of them. Together, the top ten hold 0.023% of the sample. The material sequenced was naive CD4+ T cells from blood. The cell subset or site label, as the study defines it: true naive CD4+ T cells. These receptors all stem from a woman aged 18-35 years in good health.

The J gene is TRBJ2-2, the V gene TRBV28, with TRBD1 as a possible D gene (6 bases). The CDR3 has 16 amino acids. V lost 2 bases, J lost 6 bases, and 16 bases lay in between. Germline V lookup: CDR1 MDHEN, CDR2 SYDVKM. The CDR3 DNA follows: TGTGCCAGCAGTTTAACAGCACAGGGTGCGGCCGGGGAGCTGTTTTTT. Amino acid sequence: CASSLTAQGAAGELFF.

The chain uses TRBV27 and TRBJ2-3; D remains unclear. The V gene lost 3 bases and the J gene lost 7 bases, with 5 bases spanning the gap. Germline assignment: CDR1 MNHEY and CDR2 SMNVEV (reference sequence). The CDR3 length is 11 residues. The CDR3 DNA reads TGTGCCAGCAGTTTTCGATATACGCAGTATTTT. Translation: CASSFRYTQYF.

The V and J genes are TRBV28 and TRBJ2-3; possible D gene TRBD2, 5 bases. The DNA end is a closer match to TRBJ2-5, so the J assignment may be wrong. Germline CDR1 and CDR2: MDHEN and SYDVKM. The CDR3 loop spans 11 amino acids. The CDR3 bases are TGTGCCAGCAGGGCGGGAGAGACCCAGTACTTC. This sequence encodes CASRAGETQYF.

This sequence joins TRBV7-6 and TRBJ1-1; TRBD1 might be the D (5 bases). Trimming left V 1 base short and J 11 bases short, with 11 bases between. The V gene's germline CDR1 is SGHVS and CDR2 FNYEAQ. This CDR3 region has 12 residues. In nucleotides, the CDR3 is TGTGCCAGCAGCTTAGTCCTAAAGGGGGCTTTCTTT. The encoded protein is CASSLVLKGAFF.

The V gene is TRBV10-3, the J gene TRBJ1-3; D unresolved. Germline V lookup: CDR1 ENHRY, CDR2 SYGVKD. There are 17 residues in the CDR3. The ends were cut back, 0 bases at V and 1 base at J, with 13 bases in the middle. CDR3 in amino acids: CAISESAVAQSGNTIYF. The CDR3 DNA reads as TGTGCCATCAGTGAGTCCGCCGTTGCACAGTCTGGAAACACCATATATTTT.

This clone turned up a few times. V usage is TRBV6-5 and J usage is TRBJ2-3; D possibly matches TRBD1 or TRBD2 (5 bases each). V was trimmed by 0 bases and J by 4 bases, leaving 14 bases between them. The V gene's germline CDR1 is MNHEY and CDR2 SVGAGI. CDR3 size: 16 residues. This CDR3 reads CASSYSMSQGPDTQYF. The CDR3 DNA reads TGTGCCAGCAGTTACTCGATGTCCCAGGGACCAGATACGCAGTATTTT.

This clone occurred a few times. This rearrangement joins TRBV7-2 to TRBJ1-5; 7 bases line up with TRBD1. V shed 0 bases, J shed 3 bases, and the junction held 2 bases outside the gene matches. The CDR3 has 15 amino acids. The germline V gene has CDR1 SGHTA and CDR2 FQGNSA. The CDR3: CASSLAQGSNQPQHF. The CDR3 DNA is TGTGCCAGCAGCTTAGCACAGGGGTCCAATCAGCCCCAGCATTTT.

The rearrangement joins TRBV4-1 to TRBJ1-1; D possibly corresponds to TRBD1 (6 bases). The V gene lost 1 base and the J gene lost 1 base, with 13 bases spanning the gap. Looked up from germline, CDR1 is MGHRA and CDR2 is YSYEKL. The CDR3 totals 16 residues. The CDR3 is CASSQGRGGGNTEAFF. Here the CDR3 DNA reads TGCGCCAGCAGCCAAGGACGTGGGGGCGGGAACACTGAAGCTTTCTTT.

This clone was observed once. This chain uses TRBV6-4 with TRBJ2-7, with a possible D match to TRBD2 (5 bases). Germline values: CDR1 MRHNA, CDR2 SNTAGT. The CDR3 consists of 15 residues. Trimming shortened V by 4 bases and J by 6 bases, and 19 bases separated the two germline ends. In nucleotides, the CDR3 is TGTGCCAGCAGTGCCGGAGGTCGTAGGGTTTGCGAGCAGTACTTC. Translation: CASSAGGRRVCEQYF.

Only a few counts were recorded for this clone. The chain combines TRBV7-9 with TRBJ1-2; D not certain. This CDR3 has 13 residues. Trimming took off 5 bases at V and 4 bases at J, with 11 bases between the two ends. Germline V gives CDR1 SEHNR, CDR2 FQNEAQ (reference sequence). The CDR3 region has the DNA TGTGCCAGCAGCCGTGGAGAGGCCTATGGCTACACCTTC. Protein sequence: CASSRGEAYGYTF. The whole variable domain, remainder taken from reference TRBV7-9 and TRBJ1-2, is DTGVSQNPRHKITKRGQNVTFRCDPISEHNRLYWYRQTLGQGPEFLTYFQNEAQLEKSRLLSDRFSAERPKGSFSTLEIQRTEQGDSAMYLCASSRGEAYGYTFGSGTRLTVV.

A few counts support this clone. The V gene is TRBV5-4, the J gene TRBJ2-1; 8 nucleotides match TRBD2. Unmatched junction bases numbered 6, after V lost 4 bases and J lost 3 bases. The CDR3 extends over 15 amino acids. CDR1 is SGHNT, CDR2 YYREEE, per germline (reference sequence). The CDR3: CASSRAGLDYNEQFF. The CDR3 nucleotides are TGTGCCAGCAGCCGAGCGGGACTAGACTACAATGAGCAGTTCTTC.

The chain joins TRBV6-1 to TRBJ2-5; no definite D call. Trimming cost V 7 bases and J 6 bases, with 21 bases left between them. CDR3 size: 15 residues. Per germline, CDR1 MNHNS and CDR2 SASEGT. In DNA form, the CDR3 reads TGTGCCAGCAAGTTAACTGGGCCCCATGGGAAGACCCAGTACTTC. This encodes CASKLTGPHGKTQYF.

V and J are TRBV7-2 and TRBJ2-5; D is possibly TRBD1 or TRBD2 (6 bases each). The CDR3 is 14 amino acids. Germline V gives CDR1 SGHTA, CDR2 FQGNSA. Trimming pared 5 bases from V and 5 bases from J, leaving 15 bases between. CDR3: CASSKQRGRETQYF. The DNA of the CDR3 is TGTGCCAGCAGCAAACAAAGGGGGAGGGAGACCCAGTACTTC.

J is TRBJ2-3 and V is TRBV4-2; 10 nucleotides match TRBD2. The CDR3 contains 16 residues. Germline V CDR1 and CDR2: LGHNA, YNFKEQ. V shed 1 base and J 6 bases; nucleotides not matched to a gene: 7. For the CDR3, the DNA is TGTGCCAGCAGCCAAGGGACTAGCGGCGGTCTGGATACGCAGTATTTT. As protein: CASSQGTSGGLDTQYF.

The chain has TRBV15 and TRBJ2-1; the match to TRBD2 covers 11 bases. CDR1 and CDR2 from the germline V gene are LNHNV and YYDKDF (reference sequence). The V gene end was trimmed by 0 bases and the J gene end by 12 bases; junction bases not matched to a gene: 1. The CDR3 is 13 amino acids. The CDR3 DNA follows: TGTGCCACCAGCAGAGATAGCGGGAGGGGGCAGTTCTTC. Protein sequence: CATSRDSGRGQFF.

This clone was detected a few times. The rearrangement uses TRBV27 and TRBJ2-7; 10 bases align to TRBD2. In germline, CDR1 is MNHEY, CDR2 SMNVEV (reference sequence). This CDR3 spans 14 amino acids. J gave up 5 bases and V 6 bases, and 7 bases lay outside the gene matches. CDR3 in DNA: TGTGCCAGCAGCGGCCCTCTAGCGGGAGACGAGCAGTACTTC. Its protein product is CASSGPLAGDEQYF.

This clone was seen more than once but under ten times. The junction does not match germline at one end; this may be a read error. This rearrangement joins TRBV28 to TRBJ2-7; D may be TRBD1 (6 bases). From germline, CDR1 is MDHEN and CDR2 SYDVKM. The CDR3 contains 11 residues. The CDR3 DNA reads TGTGCCAGCAGTTTTGGGGGCCGCCCAAGCTTC. Its protein is CASSFGGRPSF.